This entry lists 22 T cell receptor beta chains sequenced from one sample in a study of control samples from healthy donors and cancer patients. TCRdb's copy holds only in-frame clones and misses some; the assay was immunoSEQ multiplex PCR. The table lists some 120,000 clones, around 87% of them singletons. Sequencing was performed on blood. The source is a man aged 55 to 70 in good health.

This chain uses TRBV7-3 with TRBJ2-5, with 8 bases aligning to TRBD2. The CDR3 covers 16 residues. Germline assignment: CDR1 SGHTA and CDR2 FQGTGA. The junction had 10 bases not matched to a gene; V was cut back by 5 bases and J by 2 bases. CDR3 sequence: CASSLGRGAEQETQYF. CDR3 bases: TGTGCCAGCAGCCTCGGGAGGGGGGCCGAACAAGAGACCCAGTACTTC.

This chain links TRBV5-8 with TRBJ2-7; 9 bases line up with TRBD1. Losses at the gene ends were 7 bases for V and 3 bases for J; bases not matched to a gene: 2. The CDR3 has 12 residues. Per germline, CDR1 SGHTS and CDR2 YDEGEE. This CDR3 reads CASGQGLYEQYF. CDR3 DNA: TGTGCCAGCGGACAGGGGCTCTACGAGCAGTACTTC.

The rearrangement uses TRBV15 and TRBJ2-6; D may be TRBD2 (5 bases). The CDR3 is 16 amino acids. The germline V gene has CDR1 LNHNV and CDR2 YYDKDF (reference sequence). V lost 4 bases to trimming and J lost 0 bases, with 10 bases between them. CDR3 sequence (DNA): TGTGCCACCAGCACATTACGGGGCTCTGGGGCCAACGTCCTGACTTTC. It translates to CATSTLRGSGANVLTF.

The chain carries TRBV14 and TRBJ1-1; perhaps TRBD1 as D (5 bases). Germline V lookup: CDR1 SGHDN, CDR2 FVKESK. The ends were cut back, 6 bases at V and 11 bases at J, with 16 bases in the middle. This CDR3 region has 12 residues. The DNA for the CDR3 is TGTGCCAGCAGTCGTGTGGGACTCGTGGCTTTCTTT. Translating gives CASSRVGLVAFF.

V and J are TRBV19 and TRBJ2-7; the D gene is possibly TRBD1 (5 bases). V was cut by 6 bases and J by 0 bases, with 9 bases left in between. The germline CDR1 and CDR2 sequences are LNHDA and SQIVND (reference sequence). There are 13 residues in the CDR3. CDR3 loop: CASSGRASYEQYF. CDR3 DNA: TGTGCCAGTAGCGGCAGGGCCTCCTACGAGCAGTACTTC.

CDR3 residues: CASSFNPDTNEKLFF. The CDR3 nucleotides read TGCGCCAGCAGCTTTAACCCAGATACGAATGAAAAACTGTTTTTT. The V gene is TRBV5-1, the J gene TRBJ1-4, with D unresolved. V lost 2 bases to trimming and J lost 5 bases, with 13 bases between them. This CDR3 spans 15 amino acids. Germline assignment: CDR1 SGHRS and CDR2 YFSETQ.

The chain carries TRBV30 and TRBJ2-7; 14 bases match TRBD2. The germline CDR1 and CDR2 sequences are GTSNPN and SVGIG (reference sequence). The CDR3 length is 15 residues. The V segment lost 5 bases and the J segment 5 bases; nucleotides outside the gene matches: 8. CDR3 protein: CAWSSGTSGGHEQYF. In DNA, the CDR3 is TGTGCCTGGTCCTCCGGGACTAGCGGGGGTCACGAGCAGTACTTC. The full variable domain, its missing parts supplied by reference TRBV30 and TRBJ2-7, is SQTIHQWPATLVQPVGSPLSLECTVEGTSNPNLYWYRQAAGRGLQLLFYSVGIGQISSEVPQNLSASRPQDRQFILSSKKLLLSDSGFYLCAWSSGTSGGHEQYFGPGTRLTVT.

V and J are TRBV7-6 and TRBJ1-3, with unresolved D. V lost 5 bases and J lost 0, with 20 bases in between. CDR1 and CDR2 from the germline V gene are SGHVS and FNYEAQ. This CDR3 is 18 amino acids long. The CDR3 DNA sequence: TGTGCCAGCAGCCCCCTGGGCGGGGAAACGAGCTCTGGAAACACCATATATTTT. Protein sequence: CASSPLGGETSSGNTIYF.

The rearrangement joins TRBV11-2 to TRBJ1-2; perhaps TRBD1 as D (6 bases). Germline CDR1 and CDR2: SGHAT and FQNNGV. V was shortened by 0 bases and J by 6 bases, with 14 bases between the two germline ends. This CDR3 is built from 15 residues. This CDR3 is CASSLDRGTGNGYTF. CDR3 DNA sequence: TGTGCCAGCAGCTTAGACCGCGGAACAGGGAATGGCTACACCTTC.

The V and J genes are TRBV4-1 and TRBJ2-1, with TRBD2 matching 8 bases. Germline assignment: CDR1 MGHRA and CDR2 YSYEKL. There are 16 residues in the CDR3. Germline trimming cut 2 bases from V and 4 bases from J; bases unmatched to any gene: 7. CDR3 amino acids: CASSQRAGGPYNEQFF. The CDR3 coding sequence is TGCGCCAGCAGCCAAAGGGCGGGGGGCCCTTACAATGAGCAGTTCTTC.

The rearrangement joins TRBV18 to TRBJ2-7, with 12 positions matching TRBD1. The V segment lost 3 bases and the J segment 3 bases; nucleotides outside the gene matches: 12. The CDR3 is made up of 18 amino acids. From germline, CDR1 is KGHSH and CDR2 LQKENI. CDR3 residues: CASSPGQGAFSGNYEQYF. The CDR3 DNA follows: TGTGCCAGCTCACCGGGACAGGGGGCTTTTTCGGGGAACTACGAGCAGTACTTC.

The chain couples TRBV7-2 to TRBJ2-3, with a tentative D call TRBD1 (5 bases). The CDR3 extends over 15 amino acids. Germline lookup yields CDR1 SGHTA and CDR2 FQGNSA. The V end lost 5 bases, the J end lost 2 bases, and 14 bases lay between the germline ends. The CDR3 here is CASSLDMGPTDTQYF. CDR3 in DNA: TGTGCCAGCAGCCTGGACATGGGGCCCACAGATACGCAGTATTTT. Full variable domain (missing parts from reference TRBV7-2 and TRBJ2-3): GAGVSQSPSNKVTEKGKDVELRCDPISGHTALYWYRQSLGQGLEFLIYFQGNSAPDKSGLPSDRFSAERTGGSVSTLTIQRTQQEDSAVYLCASSLDMGPTDTQYFGPGTRLTVL.

Points on this clone: Other DNA sequences in this specimen translate into the identical CDR3. This chain joins TRBV4-1 and TRBJ2-7; 10 nucleotides line up with TRBD1. Trimming at V came to 4 bases and at J to 3 bases, leaving 6 bases not matched to a gene. This CDR3 spans 15 amino acids. Germline CDR1 MGHRA, CDR2 YSYEKL. CDR3 region: CASSRNGQGGYEQYF. DNA of the CDR3: TGCGCCAGCAGCCGGAATGGACAGGGGGGCTACGAGCAGTACTTC.

The chain couples TRBV5-4 to TRBJ1-2; 10 positions agree with TRBD1. CDR3 size: 14 residues. V dropped 3 bases and J dropped 3; count of bases not matched to a gene: 2. CDR1 is SGHNT, CDR2 YYREEE, per germline (reference sequence). CDR3 sequence: CASSSGTGDYGYTF. The CDR3 nucleotides read TGTGCCAGCAGCTCTGGGACAGGGGACTATGGCTACACCTTC.

The V gene is TRBV2, the J gene TRBJ1-5; no definite D call. The V gene's germline CDR1 is SNHLY and CDR2 FYNNEI. Trimming took off 6 bases at V and 6 bases at J, with 9 bases between the two ends. The CDR3 is 12 amino acids. The CDR3 loop reads CASRVETQPQHF. CDR3 bases: TGTGCCAGCAGGGTTGAAACTCAGCCCCAGCATTTT.

This rearrangement joins TRBV28 to TRBJ1-4, with D unclear. The V and J ends lost 6 bases and 4 bases respectively, with 15 bases between them. Germline V lookup: CDR1 MDHEN, CDR2 SYDVKM. There are 15 residues in the CDR3. Here the CDR3 reads CASRLTEGRNEKLFF. In DNA form, the CDR3 reads TGTGCCAGCAGGCTAACGGAAGGTCGTAATGAAAAACTGTTTTTT.

This chain links TRBV15 with TRBJ1-3; D call uncertain. The germline gives CDR1 LNHNV, CDR2 YYDKDF (reference sequence). This CDR3 contains 17 residues. Trimming cost V 5 bases and J 0 bases, with 17 bases left between them. Here the CDR3 reads CATSGDPGRGSGNTIYF. The DNA for the CDR3 is TGTGCCACCAGCGGCGACCCAGGACGTGGCTCTGGAAACACCATATATTTT. Filled out from reference TRBV15 and TRBJ1-3, the complete variable domain reads DAMVIQNPRYQVTQFGKPVTLSCSQTLNHNVMYWYQQKSSQAPKLLFHYYDKDFNNEADTPDNFQSRRPNTSFCFLDIRSPGLGDTAMYLCATSGDPGRGSGNTIYFGEGSWLTVV.

J is TRBJ1-5 and V is TRBV7-3; D is uncertain. Trimming took off 6 bases at V and 7 bases at J, with 13 bases between the two ends. Germline V CDR1 and CDR2: SGHTA, FQGTGA. This CDR3 contains 13 residues. The CDR3 protein is CASSPSVGQPQHF. For the CDR3, the DNA is TGTGCCAGCAGTCCGAGCGTGGGCCAGCCCCAGCATTTT.

The V call is TRBV25-1, the J call TRBJ1-2; the match to TRBD1 covers 10 bases. In germline, CDR1 is MGHDK, CDR2 SYGVNS. The CDR3 sequence is 15 residues long. The V gene end was trimmed by 2 bases and the J gene end by 7 bases; junction bases not matched to a gene: 7. The chain's CDR3 is CASSEGQGVVRGYTF. In DNA, the CDR3 is TGTGCCAGCAGTGAAGGACAGGGGGTAGTACGTGGCTACACCTTC.

The rearrangement links TRBV7-9 to TRBJ2-7; no clear D gene. The CDR3 loop spans 13 amino acids. In germline, CDR1 is SEHNR, CDR2 FQNEAQ (reference sequence). The germline V and J ends were trimmed by 1 base and 4 bases, with 8 bases remaining between them. This CDR3 is CASSLGVLYEQYF. The DNA of the CDR3 is TGTGCCAGCAGCTTAGGTGTTTTGTACGAGCAGTACTTC.

V gene TRBV6-5 combines with J gene TRBJ2-5, with D perhaps matching TRBD1 or TRBD2 (6 bases each). CDR3 length equals 14 residues. The germline V gene has CDR1 MNHEY and CDR2 SVGAGI. Trimming took 2 bases from V and 6 from J, leaving 13 bases between them. The chain's CDR3 is CASSYGGAGQTQYF. CDR3 in DNA: TGTGCCAGCAGTTACGGGGGCGCGGGGCAGACCCAGTACTTC.

The V gene is TRBV6-5, the J gene TRBJ1-4; 8 bases match TRBD1. Germline trimming cut 8 bases from V and 10 bases from J; bases unmatched to any gene: 9. The CDR3 has 13 residues. Germline CDR1 and CDR2: MNHEY and SVGAGI. Written as DNA, the CDR3 is TGTGCCAGCGAAATGGACAGGGCAGGAAAACTGTTTTTT. It is translated as CASEMDRAGKLFF.